The following is a T cell receptor (beta chain) sequence with its context. Its target is not known. PCR involved 60 Vbeta and 13 Jbeta primers. Only in-frame clones appear in the TCRdb table, and some are missing; sequencing was by immunoSEQ multiplex PCR. The data show approximately 190,000 clones, over 60% seen once. This specimen comes from a study of cytomegalovirus exposure and HLA in healthy donors. The study, taken as a whole, reports: The dataset shows that most TCR sequences were rare, while some public TCRs occurred in many donors. In a later analysis, across HLA loci, associated TCR counts were highest for DRB1, lowest for HLA-C.

CDR1 is SGDLS and CDR2 is YYNGEE in the germline V gene. This CDR3 spans 16 amino acids. With V trimmed by 4 bases and J by 2 bases, 8 bases remained unmatched. This chain links TRBV9 with TRBJ2-3; TRBD1 matches at 9 bases. Source material: PBMCs. The clonotype originates from a woman in her 30s in good health and CMV-seropositive. The CDR3 sequence is CASSLPRTGVTDTQYF. CDR3 bases: TGTGCCAGCAGCCTCCCCAGGACAGGGGTCACAGATACGCAGTATTTT.